The entry below describes one T cell receptor (beta chain). Its cognate antigen has yet to be identified. Base quality data are lacking; no much larger clone is found one base away. The data belong to a study of blood T cell repertoires in COVID-19 (dated by TCRdb to 2019 to 2021). The study in broad terms: Samples covering the acute and convalescent phases of COVID-19 were provided by collaborators in the United States, Italy and Spain. Deeply sampled blood TCRbeta repertoires from subjects exposed to, actively infected with, or recovered from COVID-19 were included in the dataset. Where HLA class I and class II types were available, the types were taken from metadata supplied by the sample provider, not from assay-based typing. The samples were drawn from the first 160 participants of the ongoing ImmuneRACE study and from 1,254 subjects provided by 6 global collaborators. The repertoires were made available in a free public database intended to serve as a resource for research on the immune response to SARS-CoV-2. Sample metadata almost always included a de-identified subject ID, COVID-19 status, age in years and sex. The material from the prospective study consisted of cDNA or gDNA derived from T cells, B-cell-depleted T cells, or PBMCs.

On the study overall, not on this receptor specifically: How much clinical and demographic metadata was included differed by source and by participant, and the metadata was provided uncurated.

From its cysteine to its phenylalanine, the CDR3 spans 14 amino acids. Only the CDR3 region is kept as DNA, spanning 42 bases read in frame from base 1. In the germline V gene, CDR1 corresponds to SGHRS and CDR2 to YFSETQ. V was cut back by 0 bases and J by 0 bases, leaving a gap of 6 bases between them. Enrolling through a virtual design, the prospective study's participants ranged in age from roughly 18 to 90 years and lived across 24 United States geographic areas. Cohort assignment in the prospective study relied on participant-reported clinical history from a screening survey and a study questionnaire. A participant counted as exposed if, within 2 weeks of entering the study, that participant had been in contact with someone who had a PCR-confirmed or clinician-diagnosed COVID-19 case. Mobile phlebotomists in the prospective study collected whole blood, serum and a nasopharyngeal or oropharyngeal swab from every participant. Additional blood draws and questionnaires over an approximately 2-month period could optionally be provided by prospective study participants. Prospective study blood samples were shipped either frozen or at room temperature before DNA extraction.

TCRbeta CDR3 regions were amplified from genomic DNA by means of the immunoSEQ Assay, a bias-controlled multiplex PCR. Regarding the original processing steps: The number of nucleated cells in each sample was estimated from the amplification of reference gene primers within the assay. Sequence reads were collapsed and filtered to measure the absolute abundance of every unique TCRbeta CDR3 rearrangement. For each sample, productive Simpson clonality was calculated as the square root of Simpson's diversity index over productive rearrangements. The source is immuneACCESS, and TCRdb retained only in-frame sequences with V and J called. Part of the clones is not carried over; for the studies checked, unresolved V genes explain less than half of this, and the remainder is unexplained. The V and J calls and clone size come from that table; D and trimming were worked out from the DNA. The sample table records about 320,000 clones; about 85% of these occur just once. The ten largest account for under 2% of the sample.

Sequenced: PBMCs or T cells enriched from blood (not recorded which). The TCR originated in a woman younger than 45 who had been exposed to COVID-19. The rearrangement combines TRBV5-1 with TRBJ1-1; TRBD1 could be the D gene, as 6 bases match. The DNA is TGCGCCAGCAGCTTGGACAGGGTGAACACTGAAGCTTTCTTT. This yields the protein CASSLDRVNTEAFF.